What follows are 32 T cell receptor beta chains derived from one specimen sequenced in a study of shared clonotypes between healthy human individuals. Sequencing used immunoSEQ multiplex PCR; TCRdb keeps in-frame clones, though not all of them. The data show about a million clones, around 74% seen once. The source material was memory CD4+ T cells sorted from blood. The subset denotes: CD45RA-negative fraction. These receptors all come from a man in his late teens or twenties in good health.

This clone was detected once. The chain is built from TRBV7-9 and TRBJ2-2; D is unclear. Germline CDR1 and CDR2: SEHNR and FQNEAQ (reference sequence). V dropped 7 bases and J dropped 1 base, with 10 bases sitting between them. This CDR3 comprises 14 residues. The CDR3 protein is CASKFQENTGELFF. The CDR3 bases are TGTGCCAGCAAATTCCAGGAGAACACCGGGGAGCTGTTTTTT. The entire variable domain, with the rest obtained from reference TRBV7-9 and TRBJ2-2, is as follows: DTGVSQNPRHKITKRGQNVTFRCDPISEHNRLYWYRQTLGQGPEFLTYFQNEAQLEKSRLLSDRFSAERPKGSFSTLEIQRTEQGDSAMYLCASKFQENTGELFFGEGSRLTVL.

On this clone: The sample holds other DNA sequences that translate to the same CDR3. The CDR3 DNA follows: TGTGCCAGCAGCTCCTCTGGCGGGTCCTACAATGAGCAGTTCTTC. This sequence encodes CASSSSGGSYNEQFF. V gene TRBV9 combines with J gene TRBJ2-1; possibly TRBD2 for D (5 bases). V lost 4 bases and J 1 base, leaving 12 bases between the germline ends. The CDR3 totals 15 residues. Germline V gene sequence: CDR1 SGDLS, CDR2 YYNGEE.

CDR3 nucleotides: TGTGCCTGGAGTCTGGGGACTAGGTACAATGAGCAGTTCTTC. This gives the protein CAWSLGTRYNEQFF. The chain uses TRBV30 and TRBJ2-1, with 8 bases identical to TRBD2. Per germline, CDR1 GTSNPN and CDR2 SVGIG (reference sequence). This CDR3 contains 14 residues. J gave up 4 bases and V 2 bases, and 4 bases lay outside the gene matches.

The gene calls are TRBV25-1 and TRBJ2-5; 7 bases agree with TRBD2. From germline, CDR1 is MGHDK and CDR2 SYGVNS. This CDR3 has 14 residues. V gave up 6 bases and J gave up 5 bases; unmatched junction bases: 9. CDR3 bases: TGTGCCAGCAGCGCCTTCGGGGGGAAGGAGACCCAGTACTTC. Its translation is CASSAFGGKETQYF. Full variable domain (remainder filled in from reference TRBV25-1 and TRBJ2-5): EADIYQTPRYLVIGTGKKITLECSQTMGHDKMYWYQQDPGMELHLIHYSYGVNSTEKGDLSSESTVSRIRTEHFPLTLESARPSHTSQYLCASSAFGGKETQYFGPGTRLLVL.

V and J are TRBV29-1 and TRBJ2-7, with D perhaps being TRBD1 or TRBD2 (5 bases each). The germline gives CDR1 SQVTM, CDR2 ANQGSEA. With 2 bases removed from V and 6 bases from J, the gap between germline ends came to 8 bases. The CDR3 is 11 residues long. Here the CDR3 DNA reads TGCAGCGTTGAAAGAGGGACCGAGCAGTACTTC. Its translation is CSVERGTEQYF.

The CDR3 loop is CASSTNRGLTDTQYF. DNA for the CDR3: TGTGCCAGCAGCACAAACAGGGGGCTGACAGATACGCAGTATTTT. The gene calls are TRBV11-2 and TRBJ2-3, with TRBD1 matching over 9 bases. Germline trimming cut 5 bases from V and 3 bases from J; bases unmatched to any gene: 6. Per germline, CDR1 SGHAT and CDR2 FQNNGV. The CDR3 has 15 amino acids. Full variable domain (rest looked up from reference TRBV11-2 and TRBJ2-3): EAGVAQSPRYKIIEKRQSVAFWCNPISGHATLYWYQQILGQGPKLLIQFQNNGVVDDSQLPKDRFSAERLKGVDSTLKIQPAKLEDSAVYLCASSTNRGLTDTQYFGPGTRLTVL.

V and J are TRBV11-2 and TRBJ2-2, with 7 bases identical to TRBD1. The CDR3 length is 16 residues. V shed 4 bases, J shed 2 bases, and the junction held 7 bases outside the gene matches. The germline V gene has CDR1 SGHAT and CDR2 FQNNGV. CDR3 sequence: CASSSTGRVNTGELFF. The CDR3 region has the DNA TGTGCCAGCAGCTCGACAGGGAGAGTCAACACCGGGGAGCTGTTTTTT.

This chain uses TRBV11-2 with TRBJ1-1; D is undetermined. CDR1 is SGHAT, CDR2 FQNNGV, per germline. Trimming took off 1 base at V and 2 bases at J, with 14 bases between the two ends. This CDR3 region has 16 residues. The CDR3 protein is CASSLVSGVTNTEAFF. In DNA, the CDR3 is TGTGCCAGCAGCTTAGTATCTGGGGTTACAAACACTGAAGCTTTCTTT.

This chain uses TRBV27 with TRBJ2-5; 9 bases fit TRBD2. Germline V gives CDR1 MNHEY, CDR2 SMNVEV (reference sequence). The V and J ends lost 6 bases and 5 bases, in that order; junction bases with no gene match: 10. The CDR3 has 15 residues. The CDR3 sequence: CASRGLAGAPETQYF. The CDR3, as DNA: TGTGCCAGCAGGGGGTTAGCGGGAGCTCCGGAGACCCAGTACTTC.

V gene TRBV19 combines with J gene TRBJ1-1, with 12 bases aligning to TRBD1. The CDR3 has 16 residues. J lost 10 bases, V lost 5 bases, and 14 bases had no gene match. In germline, CDR1 is LNHDA, CDR2 SQIVND (reference sequence). CDR3 nucleotides: TGTGCCAGTAGTCCGTATAACCTTGGGGACAGGGGGCGAGCTTTCTTT. As protein: CASSPYNLGDRGRAFF.

The V call is TRBV7-2, the J call TRBJ2-5; 7 bases are shared with TRBD1. The CDR3 runs 14 residues. V trimming: 5 bases; J trimming: 4 bases; junction bases outside the gene matches: 7. Germline V gene data show CDR1 as SGHTA and CDR2 as FQGNSA. CDR3 residues: CASSRATGPETQYF. CDR3 nucleotide sequence: TGTGCCAGCAGCCGTGCGACAGGGCCAGAGACCCAGTACTTC.

This clone came up a few times. J is TRBJ2-7 and V is TRBV18; D may be TRBD1 (5 bases). V shed 0 bases and J shed 3 bases, with 9 bases lying between them. In germline, CDR1 is KGHSH, CDR2 LQKENI. This CDR3 is built from 14 residues. The CDR3 region is CASSPPSQGYEQYF. CDR3 bases: TGTGCCAGCTCACCACCTAGTCAGGGCTACGAGCAGTACTTC.

V usage is TRBV27 and J usage is TRBJ2-5; D unresolved. The CDR3 runs 14 residues. From germline, CDR1 is MNHEY and CDR2 SMNVEV (reference sequence). Trimming shortened V by 1 base and J by 0 bases, and 6 bases separated the two germline ends. This CDR3 reads CASSLLTHQETQYF. The CDR3 DNA is TGTGCCAGCAGTTTATTGACCCACCAAGAGACCCAGTACTTC.

This clone has a count of ten or more. An end of the junction does not agree with germline; a read error may underlie this. This chain connects TRBV18 to TRBJ2-3; 7 bases fit TRBD2. The CDR3 has 14 amino acids. Germline V gene sequence: CDR1 KGHSH, CDR2 LQKENI. The CDR3 loop reads CASSRSTSKDTQYF. Written as DNA, the CDR3 is TGTGCCAGCTCCCGCTCGACTAGCAAAGATACGCAGTATTTT.

V and J are TRBV19 and TRBJ2-1, with D perhaps TRBD1 (5 bases). Trimming left V 0 bases short and J 0 bases short, with 12 bases between. In germline, CDR1 is LNHDA, CDR2 SQIVND (reference sequence). The CDR3 is 17 amino acids. For the CDR3, the DNA is TGTGCCAGTAGTATAGATACAAGGGGTAGCTCCTACAATGAGCAGTTCTTC. Its translation is CASSIDTRGSSYNEQFF.

The rearrangement uses TRBV6-1 and TRBJ1-1; 8 bases are shared with TRBD1. CDR1 and CDR2 (germline): MNHNS, SASEGT. The CDR3 spans 14 residues. The V segment lost 6 bases and the J segment 4 bases; nucleotides outside the gene matches: 7. The CDR3 coding sequence is TGTGCCAGCAGACAGACGGGACAGGTCACTGAAGCTTTCTTT. Encoded protein: CASRQTGQVTEAFF.

This clone has at least ten counts. Other DNA sequences in this specimen translate into the identical CDR3. The chain couples TRBV30 to TRBJ1-1; D perhaps matches TRBD1 (5 bases). There are 13 residues in the CDR3. V shed 5 bases and J shed 5 bases, with 15 bases lying between them. CDR1 and CDR2 from the germline V gene are GTSNPN and SVGIG (reference sequence). The CDR3 loop reads CAWGAKGYTEAFF. CDR3 sequence (DNA): TGTGCCTGGGGGGCCAAGGGATATACTGAAGCTTTCTTT.

This chain links TRBV30 with TRBJ2-5, with TRBD2 as a possible D gene (6 bases). There are 13 residues in the CDR3. V was clipped by 4 bases and J by 2 bases, with 11 bases between them. Germline-derived CDR1 and CDR2 are GTSNPN and SVGIG (reference sequence). The CDR3 DNA reads as TGTGCCTGGAACCTGGGACTGCAAGAGACCCAGTACTTC. It codes for CAWNLGLQETQYF.

V gene TRBV6-5 combines with J gene TRBJ1-4, with D tentatively TRBD1 (5 bases). CDR1 is MNHEY, CDR2 SVGAGI, per germline. The CDR3 sequence is 14 residues long. The V end was cut by 5 bases, the J end by 4 bases, with 11 bases between. In DNA, the CDR3 is TGTGCCAGCAGTACCGGGGCCCGTAATGAAAAACTGTTTTTT. It encodes CASSTGARNEKLFF.

V usage is TRBV6-5 and J usage is TRBJ2-7, with 8 bases identical to TRBD1. The junction had 7 bases not matched to a gene; V was cut back by 5 bases and J by 4 bases. The CDR3 is 14 amino acids. Germline loops: CDR1 MNHEY, CDR2 SVGAGI. The CDR3 sequence is CASSPSGGTYEQYF. The CDR3 nucleotides read TGTGCCAGCAGTCCCTCAGGGGGCACGTACGAGCAGTACTTC.

The chain joins TRBV10-3 to TRBJ2-7, with TRBD1 matching 7 bases. The CDR3 has 13 amino acids. Germline loops: CDR1 ENHRY, CDR2 SYGVKD. V gave up 6 bases and J gave up 2 bases; unmatched junction bases: 4. CDR3 sequence (DNA): TGTGCCATCAGGGCCGGGACAGCCTACGAGCAGTACTTC. It codes for CAIRAGTAYEQYF.

The chain employs TRBV7-9 and TRBJ2-1, with TRBD2 as a possible D gene (6 bases). The CDR3 covers 17 residues. Germline V gives CDR1 SEHNR, CDR2 FQNEAQ (reference sequence). V dropped 5 bases and J dropped 0 bases, with 17 bases sitting between them. CDR3 sequence reads: CASSPGRAGISYNEQFF. CDR3 nucleotide sequence: TGTGCCAGCAGCCCCGGGCGGGCGGGGATCTCCTACAATGAGCAGTTCTTC.

A note on this clone: The sample contains more than one DNA sequence encoding this CDR3. This rearrangement joins TRBV18 to TRBJ2-3; 11 bases are a match to TRBD2. V was pared by 6 bases and J by 3 bases, with 8 bases of the junction left unmatched. The CDR3 runs to 16 residues. Germline CDR1 and CDR2: KGHSH and LQKENI. CDR3 region: CASSPLAGGSTDTQYF. DNA of the CDR3: TGTGCCAGCTCCCCATTAGCGGGAGGGTCTACAGATACGCAGTATTTT.

As concerns this clone: A far larger clone is off by one base, so a read error is likely. V usage is TRBV2 and J usage is TRBJ1-2; 8 nucleotides line up with TRBD1. The V segment lost 6 bases and the J segment 4 bases; nucleotides outside the gene matches: 4. From germline, CDR1 is SNHLY and CDR2 FYNNEI. This CDR3 region has 13 residues. The CDR3 nucleotides read TGTGCCAGCAGCCCCGGGACAGGCTATGGCTACACCTTC. It yields the protein CASSPGTGYGYTF.

V gene TRBV5-1 combines with J gene TRBJ1-1; possibly TRBD1 for D (5 bases). V lost 3 bases and J lost 0, with 12 bases in between. Germline CDR1 is SGHRS and CDR2 is YFSETQ. The CDR3 is made up of 15 amino acids. CDR3: CASSWGSQMNTEAFF. CDR3 nucleotide sequence: TGCGCCAGCAGCTGGGGGAGCCAAATGAACACTGAAGCTTTCTTT.

The chain carries TRBV2 and TRBJ2-5; TRBD1 might be the D (6 bases). Deletions cut 4 bases from V and 2 bases from J, with 14 bases between. The CDR3 has 15 residues. The germline V gene has CDR1 SNHLY and CDR2 FYNNEI. CDR3 sequence reads: CASSGGRGFQETQYF. The CDR3 nucleotides are TGTGCCAGCAGTGGAGGCAGGGGTTTTCAAGAGACCCAGTACTTC.

The gene calls are TRBV2 and TRBJ1-6; TRBD1 matches at 7 bases. V shed 10 bases and J 4 bases; nucleotides not matched to a gene: 7. The CDR3 covers 14 residues. Looked up from germline, CDR1 is SNHLY and CDR2 is FYNNEI. This CDR3 is CATRGAAYNSPLHF. Here the CDR3 DNA reads TGTGCCACCAGGGGGGCGGCTTATAATTCACCCCTCCACTTT.

Details on this clone: The same CDR3 can be traced to other DNA sequences in this sample. The rearrangement joins TRBV2 to TRBJ2-3; 8 bases map to TRBD2. This CDR3 comprises 13 residues. Per the germline V gene, CDR1 is SNHLY and CDR2 is FYNNEI. Trimming took 8 bases from V and 3 from J; bases not matched to a gene: 4. The CDR3 DNA follows: TGTGCCAGCTCGCGGGGGGTAACAGATACGCAGTATTTT. It yields the protein CASSRGVTDTQYF.

The chain recombines TRBV27 with TRBJ2-7, with TRBD2 as a possible D gene (7 bases). Germline lookup yields CDR1 MNHEY and CDR2 SMNVEV (reference sequence). V was clipped by 0 bases and J by 2 bases, with 14 bases between them. The CDR3 runs to 16 residues. In DNA form, the CDR3 reads TGTGCCAGCAGTTTATCATGGGGGGGGCTGGCCTACGAGCAGTACTTC. This encodes CASSLSWGGLAYEQYF.

The V call is TRBV14, the J call TRBJ2-1, with a weak D call TRBD2 (6 bases). The CDR3 is made up of 18 amino acids. Germline CDR1 and CDR2: SGHDN and FVKESK. The V gene lost 0 bases and the J gene lost 2 bases, with 17 bases spanning the gap. The CDR3 coding sequence is TGTGCCAGCAGCCAAGATTGGCTAGCGAGGTTTCCCTACAATGAGCAGTTCTTC. Translated: CASSQDWLARFPYNEQFF. The full variable domain, with the rest looked up from reference TRBV14 and TRBJ2-1, is EAGVTQFPSHSVIEKGQTVTLRCDPISGHDNLYWYRRVMGKEIKFLLHFVKESKQDESGMPNNRFLAERTGGTYSTLKVQPAELEDSGVYFCASSQDWLARFPYNEQFFGPGTRLTVL.

Comment on this clone: In the same sample, other DNA sequences code for this CDR3. The chain couples TRBV6-5 to TRBJ1-1; D remains unclear. Germline loops: CDR1 MNHEY, CDR2 SVGAGI. The V end lost 4 bases, the J end lost 4 bases, and 4 bases lay between the germline ends. This CDR3 has 11 residues. The CDR3 DNA reads as TGTGCCAGCAGTTCAACCACTGAAGCTTTCTTT. Translation gives CASSSTTEAFF.

This clone was observed many times. Other DNA sequences in the same sample also yield this CDR3. V usage is TRBV7-2 and J usage is TRBJ2-2; 7 nucleotides agree with TRBD2. Germline V gene lookup returns CDR1 SGHTA and CDR2 FQGNSA. The CDR3 totals 14 residues. Unmatched junction bases numbered 4, after V lost 5 bases and J lost 4 bases. The CDR3 region is CASSLSSGTGELFF. In nucleotides, the CDR3 is TGTGCCAGCAGCCTCTCTAGCGGCACCGGGGAGCTGTTTTTT.